These 27 T cell receptor beta chains share one sample of origin, sequenced in a study of post-analysis software for immune sequencing data. Study observations and caveats: Five or six TRBV segments, TRBV5-6, TRBV5-1 and TRBV20-1 among them, were found more frequent in patients than controls.

Unique molecular identifiers were present in the TCR beta cDNA libraries. TCRdb fed the PCR reads into MiXCR, producing one record per CDR3 protein. Altogether about 770,000 distinct CDR3 sequences are present, about 43% being singletons, with the ten largest covering approximately 5%. Their target antigens are unknown. The material sequenced was blood. The receptors stem from a girl aged 5 to 17 with multiple sclerosis.

This sequence joins TRBV20-1 and TRBJ2-5, with TRBD2 matching over 16 bases. CDR3 length equals 17 residues. The V gene end was trimmed by 5 bases and the J gene end by 11 bases; junction bases not matched to a gene: 17. Per the germline V gene, CDR1 is DFQATT and CDR2 is SNEGSKA (reference sequence). The CDR3 nucleotides read TGCAGTGCTTTAAGCATCACCGGGACTAGCGGGAGGGCCTTACAGTACTTC. Its protein is CSALSITGTSGRALQYF.

The rearrangement links TRBV20-1 to TRBJ1-2, with 11 bases lining up with TRBD1. The CDR3 is 15 residues long. The germline CDR1 and CDR2 sequences are DFQATT and SNEGSKA (reference sequence). Trimming at V came to 0 bases and at J to 7 bases, leaving 7 bases not matched to a gene. CDR3 residues: CSAREGTGGYGGYTF. The CDR3 region has the DNA TGCAGTGCTAGAGAAGGGACAGGGGGATATGGTGGCTACACCTTC.

This clonotype was detected only once. The junction departs from the called germline gene at one end, perhaps through a read error. The CDR3 loop reads CASNYSTGWETQYF. The CDR3 DNA sequence: TGTGCCAGCAATTACTCGACAGGGTGGGAGACCCAGTACTTC. The chain uses TRBV6-5 and TRBJ2-5; 7 nucleotides line up with TRBD1. This CDR3 has 14 residues. Germline CDR1 and CDR2: MNHEY and SVGAGI.

The chain combines TRBV30 with TRBJ2-1; 9 positions match TRBD2. With V trimmed by 8 bases and J by 8 bases, 10 bases remained unmatched. This CDR3 is built from 13 residues. From germline, CDR1 is GTSNPN and CDR2 SVGIG (reference sequence). CDR3 in amino acids: CAQTGGRAHEQFF. The DNA of the CDR3 is TGTGCCCAAACGGGCGGGAGGGCCCATGAGCAGTTCTTC.

V gene TRBV9 combines with J gene TRBJ2-7; TRBD2 matches at 8 bases. The germline V gene encodes CDR1 SGDLS and CDR2 YYNGEE. The CDR3 sequence is 14 residues long. The junction had 5 bases not matched to a gene; V was cut back by 4 bases and J by 2 bases. The CDR3 DNA reads TGTGCCAGCAGCTTTAGCGGGATGCCCTACGAGCAGTACTTC. This sequence encodes CASSFSGMPYEQYF.

The chain links TRBV12-3 or TRBV12-4 to TRBJ1-4; the D gene is possibly TRBD1 (5 bases). The CDR3 covers 16 residues. V gave up 4 bases and J gave up 3 bases, with 15 bases separating them. This chain's CDR3 is CASSSGPGPANEKLFF. In nucleotides, the CDR3 is TGTGCCAGCAGTTCCGGTCCGGGACCAGCTAATGAAAAACTGTTTTTT.

The chain links TRBV29-1 to TRBJ2-7; 7 nucleotides agree with TRBD1. Per germline, CDR1 SQVTM and CDR2 ANQGSEA. CDR3 length equals 13 residues. V trimming: 6 bases; J trimming: 2 bases; junction bases outside the gene matches: 7. This CDR3 is CSVRETGPYEQYF. For the CDR3, the DNA is TGCAGCGTCCGAGAGACAGGGCCCTACGAGCAGTACTTC.

This sequence joins TRBV4-3 and TRBJ2-3; TRBD2 agrees at 10 bases. The CDR3 runs 17 residues. In germline, CDR1 is LGHNA, CDR2 YSLEER. Trimming removed 4 bases from V and 3 bases from J; junction bases left unmatched: 10. CDR3 nucleotide sequence: TGCGCCAGCAGCCCCCAAGCTAGCGGGAGTAGGACAGATACGCAGTATTTT. It translates to CASSPQASGSRTDTQYF.

This clonotype was seen only once. The rearrangement joins TRBV15 to TRBJ2-3, with D possibly being TRBD2 (6 bases). Germline CDR1 reads LNHNV; CDR2 reads YYDKDF (reference sequence). The CDR3 consists of 15 residues. V was clipped by 0 bases and J by 2 bases, with 9 bases between them. The CDR3 DNA reads as TGTGCCACCAGCAGAGATGCGGGGTTCACAGATACGCAGTATTTT. As protein: CATSRDAGFTDTQYF.

V and J are TRBV15 and TRBJ2-7; D ambiguous. The J call may not be correct, given that the DNA end is closer to TRBJ2-5. This CDR3 region has 12 residues. CDR1 is LNHNV and CDR2 is YYDKDF in the germline V gene (reference sequence). The CDR3 loop reads CATSRARETQYF. For the CDR3, the DNA is TGTGCCACCAGCAGAGCGAGAGAGACCCAGTACTTC.

This clonotype was seen once. The chain recombines TRBV29-1 with TRBJ2-7; 8 nucleotides line up with TRBD1. CDR3 size: 13 residues. Trimming took 3 bases from V and 4 from J; bases not matched to a gene: 5. Germline CDR1 reads SQVTM; CDR2 reads ANQGSEA. CDR3 sequence (DNA): TGCAGCGTTGACAGGGGGCAAGGGTACGAGCAGTACTTC. It specifies CSVDRGQGYEQYF.

This clonotype came up a few times. The rearrangement joins TRBV12-3 or TRBV12-4 to TRBJ2-6, with a weak D call TRBD2 (5 bases). The V end was cut by 5 bases, the J end by 1 base, with 15 bases between. The length of the CDR3 is 17 residues. DNA for the CDR3: TGTGCCAGCAGTCCAGGACTTGGGTTTTCTGGGGCCAACGTCCTGACTTTC. As protein: CASSPGLGFSGANVLTF.

This clonotype was counted a few times. This chain connects TRBV28 to TRBJ1-5; 7 bases align to TRBD1. The CDR3 has 16 amino acids. Germline-derived CDR1 and CDR2 are MDHEN and SYDVKM. V shed 7 bases and J 4 bases; nucleotides not matched to a gene: 13. The CDR3 loop reads CASNPPPRGGNQPQHF. The CDR3 DNA is TGTGCCAGCAATCCCCCCCCCAGGGGGGGAAATCAGCCCCAGCATTTT. The whole variable domain, filled in from reference TRBV28 and TRBJ1-5, reads DVKVTQSSRYLVKRTGEKVFLECVQDMDHENMFWYRQDPGLGLRLIYFSYDVKMKEKGDIPEGYSVSREKKERFSLILESASTNQTSMYLCASNPPPRGGNQPQHFGDGTRLSIL.

V gene TRBV18 combines with J gene TRBJ1-2; no reliable D call. Germline V gene sequence: CDR1 KGHSH, CDR2 LQKENI. The V gene lost 3 bases and the J gene lost 6 bases, with 11 bases spanning the gap. The CDR3 spans 13 residues. The CDR3: CASSPAGRNGYTF. CDR3 sequence (DNA): TGTGCCAGCTCACCTGCTGGACGGAATGGCTACACCTTC.

This clonotype was found a few times. This chain connects TRBV7-9 to TRBJ1-2, with 9 nucleotides matching TRBD1. The germline CDR1 and CDR2 sequences are SEHNR and FQNEAQ (reference sequence). After removal of 6 bases from V and 9 bases from J, the junction contained 11 bases not matched to a gene. The CDR3 totals 14 residues. The CDR3 bases are TGTGCCAGCAGACCGGGGGGGACAGGGATGAGCTACACCTTC. It encodes CASRPGGTGMSYTF.

The genes are TRBV11-2 and TRBJ2-1; 8 bases agree with TRBD2. V was pared by 1 base and J by 7 bases, with 6 bases of the junction left unmatched. Germline-derived CDR1 and CDR2 are SGHAT and FQNNGV. The length of the CDR3 is 15 residues. The CDR3 region is CASSLAGLGGNEQFF. Written as DNA, the CDR3 is TGTGCCAGCAGCTTAGCGGGACTAGGGGGAAATGAGCAGTTCTTC.

The chain joins TRBV2 to TRBJ2-3; TRBD1 matches 9 bases. This CDR3 spans 15 amino acids. V gave up 5 bases and J gave up 3 bases; unmatched junction bases: 6. Germline V gives CDR1 SNHLY, CDR2 FYNNEI. CDR3 DNA sequence: TGTGCCAGCAGTCCCGACAGGGGGTCGACAGATACGCAGTATTTT. This gives the protein CASSPDRGSTDTQYF.

The sample holds a few counts of this clonotype. The V and J genes are TRBV27 and TRBJ2-3; 9 positions match TRBD2. Germline CDR1 reads MNHEY; CDR2 reads SMNVEV (reference sequence). This CDR3 contains 15 residues. Germline trimming cut 2 bases from V and 5 bases from J; bases unmatched to any gene: 5. The CDR3 protein is CASSLIAGAVDTQYF. The CDR3 coding sequence is TGTGCCAGCAGTTTAATAGCGGGAGCCGTAGATACGCAGTATTTT.

V usage is TRBV3-1 and J usage is TRBJ2-1, with TRBD2 matching over 9 bases. CDR3 length: 15 residues. Trimming removed 5 bases from V and 9 bases from J; junction bases left unmatched: 11. Germline lookup yields CDR1 LGHDT and CDR2 YNNKEL (reference sequence). The CDR3 reads CASSETGLASSEQFF. As DNA, the CDR3 is TGTGCCAGCAGCGAAACCGGACTAGCGAGCAGTGAGCAGTTCTTC.

The sample holds a few counts of this clonotype. The chain's CDR3 is CASSQVQDGTGAQETQYF. The CDR3 DNA reads TGCGCCAGCAGCCAAGTGCAGGACGGGACAGGGGCCCAAGAGACCCAGTACTTC. This chain uses TRBV4-1 with TRBJ2-5, with 10 bases fitting TRBD1. CDR1 MGHRA and CDR2 YSYEKL come from the germline V gene. J gave up 1 base and V 1 base, and 9 bases lay outside the gene matches. The CDR3 covers 18 residues.

CDR3 in DNA: TGTGCCAGCAGCGCGGGACAGGGAGGCTCCTACGAGCAGTACTTC. Translation: CASSAGQGGSYEQYF. The chain links TRBV7-6 to TRBJ2-7; 9 bases line up with TRBD1. V was pared by 5 bases and J by 0 bases, with 5 bases of the junction left unmatched. Germline V gene sequence: CDR1 SGHVS, CDR2 FNYEAQ. The CDR3 consists of 15 residues.

A few counts support this clonotype. V usage is TRBV2 and J usage is TRBJ2-1; no firm D call. The CDR3 loop spans 14 amino acids. Looked up from germline, CDR1 is SNHLY and CDR2 is FYNNEI. Trimming stripped 5 bases from V and 3 bases from J, with 11 bases between. CDR3 sequence: CASSPPTSYNEQFF. CDR3 coding DNA: TGTGCCAGCAGTCCGCCGACGAGCTACAATGAGCAGTTCTTC. Combining the CDR3 with reference TRBV2 and TRBJ2-1 gives the whole variable domain EPEVTQTPSHQVTQMGQEVILRCVPISNHLYFYWYRQILGQKVEFLVSFYNNEISEKSEIFDDQFSVERPDGSNFTLKIRSTKLEDSAMYFCASSPPTSYNEQFFGPGTRLTVL.

In nucleotides, the CDR3 is TGTGCCAGCAGCTTCGAAGGTGGCGAGCGGGGCGCAGATACGCAGTATTTT. This codes for CASSFEGGERGADTQYF. The chain joins TRBV7-2 to TRBJ2-3; 7 bases are shared with TRBD2. The CDR3 has 17 amino acids. The germline gives CDR1 SGHTA, CDR2 FQGNSA. V gave up 3 bases and J gave up 4 bases; unmatched junction bases: 13.

This clonotype was detected only once. The V gene is TRBV7-9, the J gene TRBJ2-1, with D uncertain. The V end was cut by 2 bases, the J end by 0 bases, with 11 bases between. Germline CDR1 SEHNR, CDR2 FQNEAQ (reference sequence). This CDR3 has 16 residues. The CDR3 loop is CASSLKLFSSYNEQFF. CDR3 DNA sequence: TGTGCCAGCAGCTTAAAACTTTTTAGCTCCTACAATGAGCAGTTCTTC.

The V call is TRBV7-9, the J call TRBJ2-5; D not resolved. The germline gives CDR1 SEHNR, CDR2 FQNEAQ (reference sequence). The length of the CDR3 is 16 residues. V lost 3 bases and J 0 bases, leaving 14 bases between the germline ends. The CDR3 region is CASSFGGGPHQETQYF. In DNA form, the CDR3 reads TGTGCCAGCAGCTTTGGTGGCGGACCCCACCAAGAGACCCAGTACTTC.

The rearrangement uses TRBV5-6 and TRBJ2-7; 7 nucleotides match TRBD1. V shed 5 bases and J 5 bases; nucleotides not matched to a gene: 13. The CDR3 loop spans 15 amino acids. Germline-derived CDR1 and CDR2 are SGHDT and YYEEEE. The CDR3 is CASSFRSAGGHEQYF. Here the CDR3 DNA reads TGTGCCAGCAGTTTCAGGTCCGCAGGGGGTCACGAGCAGTACTTC.

This clonotype was seen only a few times. The J gene is TRBJ2-1, the V gene TRBV5-1; 9 bases map to TRBD2. This CDR3 region has 18 residues. The germline gives CDR1 SGHRS, CDR2 YFSETQ. J gave up 0 bases and V 1 base, and 8 bases lay outside the gene matches. The CDR3 is CASSLNVAGGSSYNEQFF. In DNA, the CDR3 is TGCGCCAGCAGCTTGAATGTGGCGGGGGGGAGCTCCTACAATGAGCAGTTCTTC.